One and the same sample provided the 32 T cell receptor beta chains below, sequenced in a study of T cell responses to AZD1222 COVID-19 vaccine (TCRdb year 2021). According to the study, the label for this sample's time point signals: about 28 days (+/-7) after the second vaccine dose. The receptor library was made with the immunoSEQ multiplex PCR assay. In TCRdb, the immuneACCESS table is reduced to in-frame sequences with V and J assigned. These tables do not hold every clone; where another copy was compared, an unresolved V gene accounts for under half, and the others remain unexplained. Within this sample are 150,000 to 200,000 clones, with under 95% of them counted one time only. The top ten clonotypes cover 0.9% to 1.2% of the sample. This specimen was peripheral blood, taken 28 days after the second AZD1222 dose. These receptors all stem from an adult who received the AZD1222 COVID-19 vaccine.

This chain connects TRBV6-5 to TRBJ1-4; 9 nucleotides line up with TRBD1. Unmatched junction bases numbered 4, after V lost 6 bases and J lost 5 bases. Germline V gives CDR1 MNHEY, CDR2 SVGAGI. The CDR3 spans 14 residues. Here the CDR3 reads CASSDRGLNEKLFF. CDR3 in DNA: TGTGCCAGCAGCGACAGGGGGTTAAATGAAAAACTGTTTTTT.

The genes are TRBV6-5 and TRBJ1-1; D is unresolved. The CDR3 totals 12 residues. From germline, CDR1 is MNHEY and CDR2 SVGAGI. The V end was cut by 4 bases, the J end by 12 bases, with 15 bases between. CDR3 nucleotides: TGTGCCAGCAGTTTCCGGGGTGCGTCGACTTTCTTT. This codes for CASSFRGASTFF.

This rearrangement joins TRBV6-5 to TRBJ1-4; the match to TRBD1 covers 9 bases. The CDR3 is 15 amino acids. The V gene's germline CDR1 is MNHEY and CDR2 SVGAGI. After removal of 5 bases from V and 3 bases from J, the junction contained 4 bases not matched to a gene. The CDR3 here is CASSPGTGPNEKLFF. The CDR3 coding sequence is TGTGCCAGCAGTCCCGGGACAGGGCCTAATGAAAAACTGTTTTTT.

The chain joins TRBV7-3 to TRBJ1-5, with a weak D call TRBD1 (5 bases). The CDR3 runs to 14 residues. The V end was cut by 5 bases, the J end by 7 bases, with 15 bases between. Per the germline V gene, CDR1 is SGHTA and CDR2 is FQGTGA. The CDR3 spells CASSPGGPWQPQHF. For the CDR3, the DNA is TGTGCCAGCAGCCCCGGGGGACCATGGCAGCCCCAGCATTTT.

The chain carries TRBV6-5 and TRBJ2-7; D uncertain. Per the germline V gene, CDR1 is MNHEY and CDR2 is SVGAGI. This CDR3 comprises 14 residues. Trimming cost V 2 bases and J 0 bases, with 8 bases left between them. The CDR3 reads CASSYGDTSYEQYF. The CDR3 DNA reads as TGTGCCAGCAGTTACGGAGACACCTCCTACGAGCAGTACTTC.

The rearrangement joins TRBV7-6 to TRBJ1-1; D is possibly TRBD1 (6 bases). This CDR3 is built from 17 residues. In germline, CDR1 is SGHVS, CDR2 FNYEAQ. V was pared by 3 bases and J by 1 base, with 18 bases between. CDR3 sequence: CASSLGTIRRRNTEAFF. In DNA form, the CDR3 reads TGTGCCAGCAGCTTGGGGACAATTAGAAGAAGGAACACTGAAGCTTTCTTT.

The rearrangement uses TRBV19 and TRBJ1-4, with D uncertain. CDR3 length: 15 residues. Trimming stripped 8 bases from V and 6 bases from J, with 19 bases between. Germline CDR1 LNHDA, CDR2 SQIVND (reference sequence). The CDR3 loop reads CASRSHSDRDEKLFF. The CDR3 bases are TGTGCCAGTCGGTCCCACAGTGACCGTGATGAAAAACTGTTTTTT.

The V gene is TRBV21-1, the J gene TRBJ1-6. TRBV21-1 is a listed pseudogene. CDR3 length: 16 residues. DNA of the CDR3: TGTGCCCACAGCTTTAACGGGAGCTCCTATAATTCACCCCTCCACTTT. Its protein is CAHSFNGSSYNSPLHF.

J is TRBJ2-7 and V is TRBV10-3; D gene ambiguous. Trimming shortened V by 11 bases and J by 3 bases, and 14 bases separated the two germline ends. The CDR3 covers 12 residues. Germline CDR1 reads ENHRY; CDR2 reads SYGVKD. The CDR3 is CACGVTNYEQYF. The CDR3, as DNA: TGTGCCTGTGGAGTGACCAACTACGAGCAGTACTTC.

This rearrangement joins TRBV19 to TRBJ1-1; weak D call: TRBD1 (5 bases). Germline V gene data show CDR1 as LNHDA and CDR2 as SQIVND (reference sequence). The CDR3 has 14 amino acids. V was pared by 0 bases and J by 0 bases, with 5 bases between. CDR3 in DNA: TGTGCCAGTAGTATAGACAGGGTGAACACTGAAGCTTTCTTT. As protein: CASSIDRVNTEAFF.

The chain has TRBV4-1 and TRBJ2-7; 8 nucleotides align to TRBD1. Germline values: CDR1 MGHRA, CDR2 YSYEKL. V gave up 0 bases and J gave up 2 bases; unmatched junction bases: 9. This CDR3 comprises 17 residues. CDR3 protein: CASSQDPGQGIPYEQYF. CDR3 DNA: TGCGCCAGCAGCCAAGACCCAGGACAGGGCATCCCCTACGAGCAGTACTTC.

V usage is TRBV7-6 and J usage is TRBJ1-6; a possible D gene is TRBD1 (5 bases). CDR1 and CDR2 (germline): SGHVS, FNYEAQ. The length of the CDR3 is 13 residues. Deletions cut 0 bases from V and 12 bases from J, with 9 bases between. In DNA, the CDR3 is TGTGCCAGCAGCTTAGCGCCCAGGGAACCCCTCCACTTT. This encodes CASSLAPREPLHF.

Written as DNA, the CDR3 is TGTGCCAGCAGCTTAGTAGCAGGGGGTGTCGCAGATACGCAGTATTTT. Residues: CASSLVAGGVADTQYF. V is TRBV11-2 and J is TRBJ2-3; 7 bases match TRBD1. Trimming took 1 base from V and 4 from J; bases not matched to a gene: 8. Germline CDR1 and CDR2: SGHAT and FQNNGV. The CDR3 length is 16 residues. Supplemented by reference TRBV11-2 and TRBJ2-3, the full variable domain reads EAGVAQSPRYKIIEKRQSVAFWCNPISGHATLYWYQQILGQGPKLLIQFQNNGVVDDSQLPKDRFSAERLKGVDSTLKIQPAKLEDSAVYLCASSLVAGGVADTQYFGPGTRLTVL.

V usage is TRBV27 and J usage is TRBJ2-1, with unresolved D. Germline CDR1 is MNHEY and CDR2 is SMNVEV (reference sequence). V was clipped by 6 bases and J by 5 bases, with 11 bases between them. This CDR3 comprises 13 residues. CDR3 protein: CASRYSLNNEQFF. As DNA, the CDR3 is TGTGCCAGCAGATACAGTCTCAACAATGAGCAGTTCTTC.

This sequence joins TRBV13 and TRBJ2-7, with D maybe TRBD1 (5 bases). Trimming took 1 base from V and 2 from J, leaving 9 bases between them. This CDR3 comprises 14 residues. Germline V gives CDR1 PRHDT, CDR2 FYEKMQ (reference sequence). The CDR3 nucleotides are TGTGCCAGCAGCTTAGACAGGACGACCTACGAGCAGTACTTC. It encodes CASSLDRTTYEQYF.

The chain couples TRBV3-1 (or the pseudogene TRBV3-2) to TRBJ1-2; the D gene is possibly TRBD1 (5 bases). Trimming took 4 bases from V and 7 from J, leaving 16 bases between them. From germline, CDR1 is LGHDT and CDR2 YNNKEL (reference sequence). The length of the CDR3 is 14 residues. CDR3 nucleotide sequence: TGTGCCAGCAGCCTACAGGCTCAGTCTGTTGGCTACACCTTC. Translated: CASSLQAQSVGYTF.

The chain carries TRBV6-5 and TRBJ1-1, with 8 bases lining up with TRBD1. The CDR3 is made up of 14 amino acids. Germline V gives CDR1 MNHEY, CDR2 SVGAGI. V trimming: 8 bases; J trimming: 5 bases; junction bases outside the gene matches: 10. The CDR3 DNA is TGTGCCAGCGGGAAATCAGGGGGCCAGACTGAAGCTTTCTTT. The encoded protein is CASGKSGGQTEAFF.

CDR3: CASRNSGGEQYF. The CDR3 DNA follows: TGTGCCAGTAGGAACTCAGGGGGCGAGCAGTACTTC. This chain uses TRBV2 with TRBJ2-7; TRBD1 matches 7 bases. This CDR3 has 12 residues. The trim removed 9 bases at V and 6 bases at J, leaving 8 bases unmatched. Germline V gene lookup returns CDR1 SNHLY and CDR2 FYNNEI.

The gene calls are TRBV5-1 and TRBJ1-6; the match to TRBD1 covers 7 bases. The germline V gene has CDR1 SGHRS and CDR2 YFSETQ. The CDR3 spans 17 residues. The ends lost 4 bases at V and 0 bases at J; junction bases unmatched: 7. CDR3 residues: CASSLGQVSSYNSPLHF. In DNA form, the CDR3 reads TGCGCCAGCAGCCTCGGACAGGTCAGCTCCTATAATTCACCCCTCCACTTT.

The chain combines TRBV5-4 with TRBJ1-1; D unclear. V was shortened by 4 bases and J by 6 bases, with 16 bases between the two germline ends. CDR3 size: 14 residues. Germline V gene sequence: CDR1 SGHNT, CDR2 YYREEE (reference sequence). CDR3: CASSPNGGGAEAFF. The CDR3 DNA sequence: TGTGCCAGCAGCCCCAACGGCGGCGGTGCTGAAGCTTTCTTT.

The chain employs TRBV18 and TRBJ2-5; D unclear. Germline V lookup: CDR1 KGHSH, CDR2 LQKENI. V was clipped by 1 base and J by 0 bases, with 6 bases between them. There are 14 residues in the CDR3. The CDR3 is CASSPQDYQETQYF. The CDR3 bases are TGTGCCAGCTCACCACAGGATTACCAAGAGACCCAGTACTTC.

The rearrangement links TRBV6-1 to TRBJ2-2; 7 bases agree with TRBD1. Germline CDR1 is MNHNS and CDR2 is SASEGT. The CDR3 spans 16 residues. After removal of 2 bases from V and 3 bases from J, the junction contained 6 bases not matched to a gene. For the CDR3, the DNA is TGTGCCAGCAGTGAAATGCCGGGACAGTACACCGGGGAGCTGTTTTTT. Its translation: CASSEMPGQYTGELFF.

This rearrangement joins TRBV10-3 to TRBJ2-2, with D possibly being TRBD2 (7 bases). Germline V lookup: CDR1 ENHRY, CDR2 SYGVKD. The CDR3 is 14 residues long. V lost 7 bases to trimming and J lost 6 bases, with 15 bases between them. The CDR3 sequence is CAITGIGGAGELFF. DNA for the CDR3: TGTGCCATCACCGGGATAGGGGGGGCCGGGGAGCTGTTTTTT.

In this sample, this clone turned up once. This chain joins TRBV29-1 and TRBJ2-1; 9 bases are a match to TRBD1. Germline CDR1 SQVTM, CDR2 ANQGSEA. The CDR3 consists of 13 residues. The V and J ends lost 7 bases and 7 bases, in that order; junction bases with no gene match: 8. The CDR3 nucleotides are TGCAGCGCTTTAACAGGGGGCCGGAATGAGCAGTTCTTC. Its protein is CSALTGGRNEQFF.

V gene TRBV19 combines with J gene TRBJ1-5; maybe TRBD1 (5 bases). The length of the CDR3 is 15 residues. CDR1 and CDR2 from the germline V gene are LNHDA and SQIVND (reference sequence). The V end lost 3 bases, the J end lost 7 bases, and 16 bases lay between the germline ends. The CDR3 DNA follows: TGTGCCAGTAGTATGAATGAGGGGCCGGGGCAGCCCCAGCATTTT. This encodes CASSMNEGPGQPQHF.

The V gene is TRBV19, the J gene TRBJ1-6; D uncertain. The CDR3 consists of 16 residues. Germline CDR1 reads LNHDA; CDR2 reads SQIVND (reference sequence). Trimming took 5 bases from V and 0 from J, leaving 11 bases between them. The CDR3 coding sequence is TGTGCCAGTAGTCAAGGAGGAATCTCCTATAATTCACCCCTCCACTTT. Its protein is CASSQGGISYNSPLHF.

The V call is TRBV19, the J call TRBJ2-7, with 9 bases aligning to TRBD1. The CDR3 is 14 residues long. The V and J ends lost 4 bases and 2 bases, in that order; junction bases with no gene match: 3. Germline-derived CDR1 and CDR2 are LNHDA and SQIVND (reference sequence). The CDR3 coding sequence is TGTGCCAGTAGTAAGGGACAGGGAGCCTACGAGCAGTACTTC. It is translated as CASSKGQGAYEQYF.

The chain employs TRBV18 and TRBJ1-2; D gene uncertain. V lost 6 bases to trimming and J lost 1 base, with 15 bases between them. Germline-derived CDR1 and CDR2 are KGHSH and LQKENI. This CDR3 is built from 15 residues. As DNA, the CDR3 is TGTGCCAGCTCCCCCGTCGGACCTCTTAACTATGGCTACACCTTC. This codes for CASSPVGPLNYGYTF.

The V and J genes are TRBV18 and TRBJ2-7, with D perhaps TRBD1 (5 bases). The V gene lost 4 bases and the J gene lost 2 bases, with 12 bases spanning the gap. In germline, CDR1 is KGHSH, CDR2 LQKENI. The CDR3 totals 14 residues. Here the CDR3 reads CASSRQGPPYEQYF. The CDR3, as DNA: TGTGCCAGCTCACGGCAGGGCCCCCCCTACGAGCAGTACTTC.

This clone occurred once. The CDR3 region is CASSSPTGGEAFF. The CDR3 DNA reads TGTGCCAGCAGCAGTCCGACTGGGGGTGAAGCTTTCTTT. The chain has TRBV6-5 and TRBJ1-1, with a tentative D call TRBD1 (5 bases). The V and J ends lost 6 bases and 7 bases respectively, with 15 bases between them. Germline values: CDR1 MNHEY, CDR2 SVGAGI. This CDR3 comprises 13 residues.

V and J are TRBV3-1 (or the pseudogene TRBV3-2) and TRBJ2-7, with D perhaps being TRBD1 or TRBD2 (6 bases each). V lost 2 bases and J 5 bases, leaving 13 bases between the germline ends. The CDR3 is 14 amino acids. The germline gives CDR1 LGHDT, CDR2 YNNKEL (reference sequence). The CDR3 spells CASSQRGEVHEQYF. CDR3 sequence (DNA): TGTGCCAGCAGCCAAAGGGGGGAGGTCCACGAGCAGTACTTC.

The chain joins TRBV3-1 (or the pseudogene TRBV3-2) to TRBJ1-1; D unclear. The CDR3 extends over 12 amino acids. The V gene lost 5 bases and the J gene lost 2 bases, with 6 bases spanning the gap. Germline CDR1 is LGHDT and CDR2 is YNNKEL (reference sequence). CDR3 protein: CASSYLNTEAFF. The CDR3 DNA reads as TGTGCCAGCAGCTACCTTAACACTGAAGCTTTCTTT.